Listed here are 10 T cell receptor beta chains from one sample, sequenced in a study of T-cell reconstitution after alpha-beta-depleted transplantation in children (dated by TCRdb to about 2016). Library prep was done by PCR. Data came from an Illumina HiSeq 2500. Molecular barcoding was employed in the preparation of TCR libraries, with unique molecular identifiers being used to normalize TCRbeta repertoire quantification. The raw public data were reprocessed by TCRdb itself: fastp quality trimming at Q25, MiXCR clonotype calling, in-frame beta chains only. Entries that share a CDR3 protein sequence are merged under the most common genes and DNA. This sample lists 200,000 to 250,000 distinct CDR3 sequences; about 11% were detected once. The ten largest clones capture roughly 27% of the sample. This specimen's treatment or condition label, per the study, means: allogeneic hematopoietic cell transplantation with graft depleted of TCRalphabeta T cells and CD19 B cells.

The sample consisted of PBMCs, taken before TCRalphabeta/CD19-depleted stem cell transplant. Source of these receptors: a child less than two years old with acute myeloid leukemia, due to receive a stem cell transplant.

This clonotype was recorded at least ten times. The chain has TRBV7-9 and TRBJ1-1, with unresolved D. Trimming took off 3 bases at V and 1 base at J, with 6 bases between the two ends. The CDR3 has 13 amino acids. CDR1 and CDR2 from the germline V gene are SEHNR and FQNEAQ (reference sequence). CDR3 nucleotide sequence: TGTGCCAGCAGCTTCTCACAGAACACTGAAGCTTTCTTT. As protein: CASSFSQNTEAFF.

In the case of this clonotype: At one boundary the junction diverges from the germline segment, which might be a read error. This rearrangement joins TRBV11-1 to TRBJ2-2; possibly TRBD1 or TRBD2 for D (6 bases each). CDR1 is SGHAT, CDR2 FQDESV, per germline (reference sequence). The CDR3 runs to 15 residues. In nucleotides, the CDR3 is TGTGCCAGCAGCCGCGGGACATCGAACATCGGGGAGCTGTTTTTT. Amino acid sequence: CASSRGTSNIGELFF.

This clonotype was detected ten times or more. The chain is built from TRBV11-2 and TRBJ1-3; no clear D. Deletions cut 5 bases from V and 0 bases from J, with 11 bases between. Germline V gene data show CDR1 as SGHAT and CDR2 as FQNNGV. This CDR3 contains 15 residues. CDR3 protein: CASSADGLSGNTIYF. In DNA, the CDR3 is TGTGCCAGCAGCGCAGACGGGCTCTCTGGAAACACCATATATTTT.

A few counts support this clonotype. CDR3 DNA: TGTGCCAGCAGCTTAAGGTCGGGGAACGAGCAGTACTTC. This encodes CASSLRSGNEQYF. V gene TRBV7-2 combines with J gene TRBJ2-7, with D tentatively TRBD2 (5 bases). Germline V gene data show CDR1 as SGHTA and CDR2 as FQGNSA. Trimming cost V 2 bases and J 5 bases, with 10 bases left between them. The CDR3 contains 13 residues.

This chain's CDR3 is CASSQGPSFTDTQYF. Here the CDR3 DNA reads TGTGCCAGCAGCCAAGGCCCCTCCTTCACAGATACGCAGTATTTT. This chain connects TRBV7-9 to TRBJ2-3; D is ambiguous. CDR1 SEHNR and CDR2 FQNEAQ come from the germline V gene (reference sequence). This CDR3 is 15 amino acids long. Trimming removed 5 bases at V and 2 bases at J, with 14 bases between.

J is TRBJ2-1 and V is TRBV20-1; no definite D call. Looked up from germline, CDR1 is DFQATT and CDR2 is SNEGSKA (reference sequence). With 1 base removed from V and 0 bases from J, the gap between germline ends came to 13 bases. CDR3 length equals 16 residues. The CDR3 loop is CSARARHASSYNEQFF. For the CDR3, the DNA is TGCAGTGCTAGAGCCCGGCACGCCAGCTCCTACAATGAGCAGTTCTTC.

This clonotype was picked up many times. The chain employs TRBV28 and TRBJ1-5; 7 nucleotides align to TRBD1. The V and J ends lost 11 bases and 0 bases, in that order; junction bases with no gene match: 4. The CDR3 has 13 residues. Germline V gene lookup returns CDR1 MDHEN and CDR2 SYDVKM. The CDR3 region is CAGGQYSNQPQHF. The CDR3 DNA reads as TGTGCCGGGGGACAGTATAGCAATCAGCCCCAGCATTTT.

The chain joins TRBV28 to TRBJ2-1, with D perhaps being TRBD1 or TRBD2 (6 bases each). Trimming cost V 9 bases and J 6 bases, with 18 bases left between them. CDR1 is MDHEN and CDR2 is SYDVKM in the germline V gene. This CDR3 is 14 amino acids long. The CDR3 nucleotides read TGTGCCAGTCTAAGGGGGAGGATGGTCAATGAGCAGTTCTTC. Translation gives CASLRGRMVNEQFF.

The sample holds many counts of this clonotype. This chain connects TRBV7-9 to TRBJ1-1; D is perhaps TRBD1 (6 bases). This CDR3 contains 13 residues. Trimming left V 5 bases short and J 4 bases short, with 11 bases between. Germline CDR1 and CDR2: SEHNR and FQNEAQ (reference sequence). CDR3: CASSRGGITEAFF. The CDR3 nucleotides are TGTGCCAGCAGCCGAGGGGGGATCACTGAAGCTTTCTTT. Full variable domain (outside the CDR3, taken from reference TRBV7-9 and TRBJ1-1): DTGVSQNPRHKITKRGQNVTFRCDPISEHNRLYWYRQTLGQGPEFLTYFQNEAQLEKSRLLSDRFSAERPKGSFSTLEIQRTEQGDSAMYLCASSRGGITEAFFGQGTRLTVV.

At least ten counts were recorded for this clonotype. The CDR3 coding sequence is TGTGCCAGCAGTTTCCGGGCCCCTCGGGGTGAGCAGTTCTTC. Protein: CASSFRAPRGEQFF. The rearrangement uses TRBV28 and TRBJ2-1; weak D call: TRBD2 (5 bases). Germline CDR1 and CDR2: MDHEN and SYDVKM. Trimming cost V 3 bases and J 9 bases, with 15 bases left between them. The length of the CDR3 is 14 residues.